Reported below is one T cell receptor beta chain. Its antigen is unknown. Base qualities are missing; no much larger clone stands one base away. The CDR3 regions of human TCRbeta chains were subjected to immunosequencing. The published analysis was carried out like this. Repertoire TCRs were matched against a reference library of SARS-CoV-2-specific TCRs generated with the MIRA antigen-specificity platform. Breadth was defined as the fraction of unique TCRs that were SARS-CoV-2-associated, and depth was defined as the fraction of total T cells that were SARS-CoV-2-associated. Using the MIRA data, each spike-specific TCR was mapped to the spike region that the TCR reacts to and placed in a CD4 or CD8 class. Log10-transformed breadth and depth values were compared by one-way ANOVA with Sidak's multiple comparisons tests. TCRdb obtained this table from immuneACCESS and retained in-frame rearrangements with V and J assigned. These tables miss some clones; where compared with another copy, unresolved V genes account for less than half of the shortfall, and the remainder is unexplained. Clonal size and the V and J genes are those of that table, whereas D and trimming came from the DNA. The sample yields 160,000 or so clones; under 95% were counted once. Of the sample, about 4% is held by the ten largest clones.

V ends up 11 bases short and J 5 bases short, with an unmatched junction base count of 14. The germline V gene (reference sequence) yields LNHDA for CDR1 and SQIVND for CDR2. The CDR3 numbers 15 residues from cysteine through phenylalanine. Only CDR3 DNA is held: 45 bases, read in frame from base 1. The entry originates in a study of T cell responses to AZD1222 COVID-19 vaccine (dated by TCRdb to the early 2020s). Concerning the study at large: TCR sequencing was performed for roughly 250 trial participants, of whom some 200 were given two doses of AZD1222 and about 25 were given two doses of MenACWY control vaccine. Trial participants were enrolled by age into subgroups of 18-55, 56-69 and 70-plus years, and around 140, 26 and 57 TCR-sequenced participants, respectively, were included in these subgroups.

In light of the paper, this sample's time point label describes: baseline before first vaccination. The treatment or condition label of this sample denotes: meningococcal conjugate vaccine given as trial control. Vaccinee samples were obtained from the UK trials COV001 and COV002, which included a single-blind randomized controlled phase 2/3 trial of AZD1222 (ChAdOx1 nCoV-19) in healthy adults. For TCRbeta chain sequencing, PBMC samples from trial participants were taken at day 0 and at day 28 after the second dose. What the research found in general, with its limitations: Participants were mostly white British and included more females than males, and it was suggested by the authors that clonal diversity may have been underestimated. The 56-69-year group was small, and its depth increase did not reach significance, likely because of low power. After two AZD1222 doses, spike-specific TCR breadth and depth were significantly higher than at day 0 and than in MenACWY recipients. Reportedly, almost half of the unique spike-specific TCRs recognized epitopes lying outside the regions that are mutated in the B.1.351 and B.1.1.7 variants. Because no samples from the day 14 peak response were available, repertoires could be characterized only after the peak T cell response. Vaccine-associated CD4 TCRs spanned the whole spike protein, with dominant responses in regions 160-218 and 743-854. Only a handful of AZD1222 recipients were SARS-CoV-2 seropositive at baseline, limiting conclusions about previously exposed vaccinees.

The chain joins TRBV19 to TRBJ2-2, with TRBD2 identical over 7 junction bases. The specimen comprised peripheral blood, sampled on day 0 of MenACWY control vaccination. This TCR came from an adult in good health. Here is the DNA: TGTGCCCACGGAACGGGCGGGAGTGGAACCGGGGAGCTGTTTTTT. Its protein reads: CAHGTGGSGTGELFF. The CDR3 plus the reference TRBV19 and TRBJ2-2 genes for the other parts give the full variable domain: DGGITQSPKYLFRKEGQNVTLSCEQNLNHDAMYWYRQDPGQGLRLIYYSQIVNDFQKGDIAEGYSVSREKKESFPLTVTSAQKNPTAFYLCAHGTGGSGTGELFFGEGSRLTVL.